This entry features one TCR beta chain sequence. The record originates from a study of T cell responses to AZD1222 COVID-19 vaccine. The method was immunoSEQ multiplex PCR; TCRdb's version includes in-frame clones alone and lacks a portion of them. The sample includes about 110,000 clones, 70% to 90% of them seen just once. This TCR was recovered from an adult in good health. Specimen: peripheral blood, collected on day 0 of AZD1222 vaccination.

For the CDR3, the DNA is TGTGCCACCAGTGACCCTAGCGGGAGGGGGGCAGATACGCAGTATTTT. It yields the protein CATSDPSGRGADTQYF. This chain uses TRBV24-1 with TRBJ2-3; 12 bases agree with TRBD2. V lost 4 bases and J lost 4; bases outside the gene matches: 5. Germline CDR1 and CDR2: KGHDR and SFDVKD. This CDR3 has 16 residues.